This TCR beta chain was identified in a study of blood T cell repertoires in COVID-19. Study details: Specimens from acute and convalescent COVID-19 originated in the United States, Italy and Spain. From T cells, B-cell-depleted T cells, or PBMCs came the material, which was cDNA or gDNA.

As handled by the study authors: Reference gene primer amplification gave nucleated cell count estimates. Here immunoSEQ multiplex PCR was the method, and the copy in TCRdb shows in-frame clones only, minus some. D and trimming come from the DNA, and the V and J calls and clone size come from that table. The sample has some 44,000 clones, about 91% seen once; the top ten hold approximately 9%. V was cut by 4 bases and J by 5 bases, with 17 bases left in between. Germline V gene lookup returns CDR1 LGHNA and CDR2 YNFKEQ. The length of the CDR3 is 15 residues. V and J are TRBV4-2 and TRBJ2-5, with D possibly matching TRBD2 (5 bases). Sequencing was done on a sample of peripheral blood. This TCR came from a man aged 45-60 years with active COVID-19. In nucleotides, the CDR3 is TGTGCCAGCAGCCTTACCGAAGGCGGGTCGGAGACCCAGTACTTC. Amino acid sequence: CASSLTEGGSETQYF.